What follows are 10 T cell receptor beta chains derived from one specimen sequenced in a study of control samples from healthy donors and cancer patients. Repertoires were generated with immunoSEQ multiplex PCR, while TCRdb's copy carries only in-frame clones and drops some. The table lists 100,000 to 120,000 clones, 83% of them singletons. Sequenced material: blood. These receptors came from a woman in her forties or fifties in good health.

The chain's CDR3 is CASSEMSNGGYTF. The CDR3 nucleotides read TGTGCCAGCAGTGAAATGAGTAACGGTGGCTACACCTTC. This sequence joins TRBV6-1 and TRBJ1-2; D not certain. Germline V gene lookup returns CDR1 MNHNS and CDR2 SASEGT. V was clipped by 2 bases and J by 7 bases, with 11 bases between them. The length of the CDR3 is 13 residues.

In the case of this clone: The sample holds other DNA sequences that translate to the same CDR3. This chain connects TRBV28 to TRBJ2-3; 14 nucleotides agree with TRBD2. This CDR3 is built from 20 residues. With 0 bases clipped from V and 0 bases from J, the junction kept 8 bases outside the gene matches. CDR1 and CDR2 from the germline V gene are MDHEN and SYDVKM. CDR3: CASSLWPRTSGGQSTDTQYF. The CDR3 DNA sequence: TGTGCCAGCAGTTTATGGCCCCGGACTAGCGGGGGGCAGAGCACAGATACGCAGTATTTT.

V is TRBV11-3 and J is TRBJ2-2, with 8 bases lining up with TRBD2. The CDR3 is made up of 16 amino acids. V lost 1 base and J lost 5; bases outside the gene matches: 6. The V gene's germline CDR1 is SGHNT and CDR2 YENEEA. CDR3 protein: CASSLVISGATGELFF. The CDR3 DNA is TGTGCCAGCAGCTTAGTCATTAGCGGGGCAACCGGGGAGCTGTTTTTT.

The J gene is TRBJ1-1, the V gene TRBV4-2; no firm D call. V lost 0 bases, J lost 2 bases, and 4 bases lay in between. CDR3 length: 13 amino acids. CDR1 and CDR2 (germline): LGHNA, YNFKEQ. The CDR3 DNA sequence: TGTGCCAGCAGCCAAGATCCCAACACTGAAGCTTTCTTT. Protein: CASSQDPNTEAFF.

V and J are TRBV5-1 and TRBJ2-1; no clear D gene. Per germline, CDR1 SGHRS and CDR2 YFSETQ. V lost 3 bases and J lost 5, with 6 bases in between. This CDR3 contains 12 residues. For the CDR3, the DNA is TGCGCCAGCAGCTCGTACGACAATGAGCAGTTCTTC. As protein: CASSSYDNEQFF.

The V and J genes are TRBV19 and TRBJ2-5; the match to TRBD2 covers 8 bases. The germline V gene has CDR1 LNHDA and CDR2 SQIVND (reference sequence). The CDR3 covers 15 residues. Unmatched junction bases numbered 5, after V lost 5 bases and J lost 0 bases. CDR3 coding DNA: TGTGCCAGTAGTTTGGCTAGCGGGTACCAAGAGACCCAGTACTTC. As protein: CASSLASGYQETQYF.

This clone turned up a few times. The chain recombines TRBV6-5 with TRBJ2-3; D remains unclear. This CDR3 has 14 residues. The V end was cut by 10 bases, the J end by 2 bases, with 16 bases between. Germline V gene lookup returns CDR1 MNHEY and CDR2 SVGAGI. The DNA of the CDR3 is TGTGCCACTCGTAGGAGAATTCCCACAGATACGCAGTATTTT. Amino acid sequence: CATRRRIPTDTQYF.

The chain employs TRBV15 and TRBJ2-5; D gene ambiguous. This CDR3 comprises 15 residues. V was pared by 0 bases and J by 2 bases, with 10 bases between. Germline loops: CDR1 LNHNV, CDR2 YYDKDF (reference sequence). This CDR3 is CATSRDLGSQETQYF. CDR3 bases: TGTGCCACCAGCAGAGATCTAGGGTCACAAGAGACCCAGTACTTC. The entire variable domain, with the rest obtained from reference TRBV15 and TRBJ2-5, is as follows: DAMVIQNPRYQVTQFGKPVTLSCSQTLNHNVMYWYQQKSSQAPKLLFHYYDKDFNNEADTPDNFQSRRPNTSFCFLDIRSPGLGDTAMYLCATSRDLGSQETQYFGPGTRLLVL.

Only one count was recorded for this clone. The rearrangement uses TRBV5-4 and TRBJ1-6; D remains ambiguous. The V gene's germline CDR1 is SGHNT and CDR2 YYREEE (reference sequence). V was trimmed by 1 base and J by 0 bases, leaving 8 bases between them. The CDR3 has 16 amino acids. The chain's CDR3 is CASSLTASSYNSPLHF. The CDR3 DNA sequence: TGTGCCAGCAGCTTGACTGCGAGCTCCTATAATTCACCCCTCCACTTT.

This clone was picked up a small number of times. The same CDR3 also results from other DNA sequences found in this sample. The genes are TRBV7-3 and TRBJ2-5; the D is unclear. Germline assignment: CDR1 SGHTA and CDR2 FQGTGA. Trimming stripped 0 bases from V and 2 bases from J, with 4 bases between. This CDR3 is 13 amino acids long. The CDR3 sequence: CASSLTRQETQYF. Written as DNA, the CDR3 is TGTGCCAGCAGCTTAACGCGTCAAGAGACCCAGTACTTC.